Below are 32 T cell receptor beta chains sequenced from a single sample in a study of cytomegalovirus exposure and HLA in healthy donors. The primer mix had 60 Vbeta and 13 Jbeta primers. Profiled with immunoSEQ multiplex PCR; TCRdb holds only in-frame clones, not every one. The sample includes some 200,000 clones, more than 60% of them seen just once. The sample taken for sequencing was PBMCs. Receptor source: a man between 35 and 55 years old in good health and CMV-seronegative.

The rearrangement links TRBV28 to TRBJ2-1; a possible D gene is TRBD2 (6 bases). CDR1 and CDR2 (germline): MDHEN, SYDVKM. Trimming removed 5 bases at V and 8 bases at J, with 19 bases between. CDR3 size: 15 residues. The CDR3 bases are TGTGCCAGCAGTCTCTCGAGCGGGTCCGGGTATGAGCAGTTCTTC. It is translated as CASSLSSGSGYEQFF.

The genes are TRBV6-5 and TRBJ2-7; a weak D match, TRBD1 (5 bases). CDR1 and CDR2 from the germline V gene are MNHEY and SVGAGI. CDR3 length: 12 residues. The V and J ends lost 5 bases and 2 bases respectively, with 7 bases between them. This CDR3 is CASSGQAYEQYF. CDR3 sequence (DNA): TGTGCCAGCAGTGGACAAGCCTACGAGCAGTACTTC.

This clone was observed a handful of times. The chain is built from TRBV6-6 and TRBJ1-1; D unclear. CDR3 length equals 12 residues. CDR1 and CDR2 (germline): MNHNY, SVGAGI (reference sequence). CDR3 DNA sequence: TGTGTCGAAAGACACCAGAACACTGAAGCTTTCTTT. The encoded protein is CVERHQNTEAFF.

This chain joins TRBV7-8 and TRBJ1-1, with unresolved D. Trimming shortened V by 5 bases and J by 1 base, and 11 bases separated the two germline ends. In germline, CDR1 is SGHVS, CDR2 FQNEAQ. The CDR3 is 14 residues long. The CDR3 DNA sequence: TGTGCCAGCAGCCCGCGGGCGGGGAACACTGAAGCTTTCTTT. It is translated as CASSPRAGNTEAFF. Full variable domain (outside the CDR3, taken from reference TRBV7-8 and TRBJ1-1): GAGVSQSPRYKVAKRGQDVALRCDPISGHVSLFWYQQALGQGPEFLTYFQNEAQLDKSGLPSDRFFAERPEGSVSTLKIQRTQQEDSAVYLCASSPRAGNTEAFFGQGTRLTVV.

The chain links TRBV5-1 to TRBJ2-1; 13 bases match TRBD2. CDR1 and CDR2 (germline): SGHRS, YFSETQ. This CDR3 is 19 amino acids long. The trim removed 4 bases at V and 5 bases at J, leaving 15 bases unmatched. The CDR3: CASSTGTGGLAGKNNEQFF. In nucleotides, the CDR3 is TGCGCCAGCAGCACCGGGACAGGGGGACTAGCGGGAAAAAACAATGAGCAGTTCTTC.

For this clone: This sample also contains other DNA sequences that code for the same CDR3. The genes are TRBV9 and TRBJ1-3, with D perhaps TRBD1 (6 bases). Trimming cost V 0 bases and J 0 bases, with 7 bases left between them. The CDR3 runs to 15 residues. CDR1 is SGDLS, CDR2 YYNGEE, per germline. In nucleotides, the CDR3 is TGTGCCAGCAGCGTAGGGGGGCTCTCTGGAAACACCATATATTTT. Its translation: CASSVGGLSGNTIYF.

For this clone: In the same sample, other DNA sequences code for this CDR3. The chain combines TRBV18 with TRBJ1-2; D gene ambiguous. From germline, CDR1 is KGHSH and CDR2 LQKENI. V was trimmed by 3 bases and J by 2 bases, leaving 7 bases between them. The CDR3 contains 13 residues. CDR3 coding DNA: TGTGCCAGCTCACCCGACAAAAACTATGGCTACACCTTC. It encodes CASSPDKNYGYTF.

The rearrangement links TRBV10-3 to TRBJ2-7; D is unclear. The CDR3 runs 13 residues. Trimming took off 7 bases at V and 2 bases at J, with 12 bases between the two ends. Germline lookup yields CDR1 ENHRY and CDR2 SYGVKD. Here the CDR3 reads CAITQEGTYEQYF. For the CDR3, the DNA is TGTGCCATCACCCAGGAAGGTACCTACGAGCAGTACTTC.

This clone was seen a few times. The chain is built from TRBV18 and TRBJ1-1; 7 bases agree with TRBD1. Germline-derived CDR1 and CDR2 are KGHSH and LQKENI. The CDR3 totals 15 residues. V lost 4 bases to trimming and J lost 8 bases; unmatched junction nucleotides: 13. CDR3 residues: CASSQSEGAIGEAFF. In DNA form, the CDR3 reads TGTGCCAGCTCACAAAGTGAGGGGGCCATTGGGGAAGCTTTCTTT.

The chain is built from TRBV12-5 and TRBJ1-2; D may be TRBD1 (5 bases). The V end lost 3 bases, the J end lost 1 base, and 15 bases lay between the germline ends. This CDR3 has 16 residues. Germline loops: CDR1 LGHNT, CDR2 FRNRAP. DNA of the CDR3: TGTGCTAGTGGTTTAGTGGCAGGGCCTCTTAACTATGGCTACACCTTC. Translation: CASGLVAGPLNYGYTF.

The chain has TRBV7-8 and TRBJ1-5; D ambiguous. Trimming stripped 1 base from V and 7 bases from J, with 5 bases between. This CDR3 comprises 12 residues. CDR1 is SGHVS and CDR2 is FQNEAQ in the germline V gene. In DNA, the CDR3 is TGTGCCAGCAGCTTAGGCGGACAGCCCCAGCATTTT. Its translation is CASSLGGQPQHF.

The genes are TRBV14 and TRBJ1-5; unclear D gene. The germline gives CDR1 SGHDN, CDR2 FVKESK. The CDR3 has 16 amino acids. V dropped 2 bases and J dropped 0 bases, with 11 bases sitting between them. CDR3 protein: CASSQKPGLSNQPQHF. The CDR3 DNA reads as TGTGCCAGCAGCCAAAAACCCGGACTTAGCAATCAGCCCCAGCATTTT.

This chain connects TRBV7-2 to TRBJ2-5; 9 nucleotides match TRBD2. The CDR3 is made up of 14 amino acids. CDR1 is SGHTA and CDR2 is FQGNSA in the germline V gene. With V trimmed by 3 bases and J by 2 bases, 1 base remained unmatched. As DNA, the CDR3 is TGTGCCAGCAGCTTTAGCGGGGGACAAGAGACCCAGTACTTC. As protein: CASSFSGGQETQYF. Supplemented by reference TRBV7-2 and TRBJ2-5, the full variable domain reads GAGVSQSPSNKVTEKGKDVELRCDPISGHTALYWYRQSLGQGLEFLIYFQGNSAPDKSGLPSDRFSAERTGGSVSTLTIQRTQQEDSAVYLCASSFSGGQETQYFGPGTRLLVL.

The chain uses TRBV2 and TRBJ2-7, with 10 bases aligning to TRBD1. Per germline, CDR1 SNHLY and CDR2 FYNNEI. This CDR3 has 14 amino acids. The J segment lost 4 bases and the V segment lost 6 bases, leaving 6 bases of the junction unmatched. For the CDR3, the DNA is TGTGCCAGCAGAGACAGGGGGCGTTCGTACGAGCAGTACTTC. This encodes CASRDRGRSYEQYF.

The CDR3 DNA follows: TGTGCCAGCAGTTTATTTGGGGGGGAATCTGGCTACACCTTC. It codes for CASSLFGGESGYTF. The chain couples TRBV27 to TRBJ1-2, with TRBD1 as a possible D gene (5 bases). This CDR3 contains 14 residues. Trimming took off 1 base at V and 7 bases at J, with 13 bases between the two ends. Germline V lookup: CDR1 MNHEY, CDR2 SMNVEV (reference sequence).

The gene calls are TRBV6-1 and TRBJ2-2; 7 nucleotides agree with TRBD1. V lost 4 bases to trimming and J lost 1 base; unmatched junction nucleotides: 6. The germline gives CDR1 MNHNS, CDR2 SASEGT. This CDR3 has 16 amino acids. The CDR3 region is CASSVLAGGNTGELFF. CDR3 bases: TGTGCCAGCAGTGTGCTGGCAGGGGGGAACACCGGGGAGCTGTTTTTT.

The chain recombines TRBV4-1 with TRBJ2-4; 7 bases match TRBD2. CDR1 and CDR2 from the germline V gene are MGHRA and YSYEKL. V lost 0 bases, J lost 0 bases, and 11 bases stayed unmatched. This CDR3 is built from 19 residues. The CDR3: CASSQDRVAGEGAKNIQYF. For the CDR3, the DNA is TGCGCCAGCAGCCAAGATCGGGTAGCGGGCGAAGGAGCCAAAAACATTCAGTACTTC.

The V and J genes are TRBV5-1 and TRBJ1-6; 7 bases map to TRBD1. From germline, CDR1 is SGHRS and CDR2 YFSETQ. V was clipped by 2 bases and J by 6 bases; unmatched bases: 5. The CDR3 loop spans 15 amino acids. Here the CDR3 DNA reads TGCGCCAGCAGCTTAAGGACAGGATCTAATTCACCCCTCCACTTT. This encodes CASSLRTGSNSPLHF. The whole variable domain, remainder taken from reference TRBV5-1 and TRBJ1-6, is KAGVTQTPRYLIKTRGQQVTLSCSPISGHRSVSWYQQTPGQGLQFLFEYFSETQRNKGNFPGRFSGRQFSNSRSEMNVSTLELGDSALYLCASSLRTGSNSPLHFGNGTRLTVT.

This chain connects TRBV4-2 to TRBJ2-1; D is possibly TRBD1 (5 bases). Per the germline V gene, CDR1 is LGHNA and CDR2 is YNFKEQ. This CDR3 region has 15 residues. The V and J ends lost 0 bases and 6 bases respectively, with 12 bases between them. In DNA form, the CDR3 reads TGTGCCAGCAGCCAAGACAGGGAAGGTTTCAATGAGCAGTTCTTC. Encoded protein: CASSQDREGFNEQFF.

The V and J genes are TRBV28 and TRBJ2-7, with 12 bases aligning to TRBD2. The CDR3 runs to 17 residues. J was trimmed by 3 bases and V by 8 bases; bases with no gene match: 14. CDR1 and CDR2 from the germline V gene are MDHEN and SYDVKM. For the CDR3, the DNA is TGTGCCAGCCGGACGGGCGGCCTGACTAGCGGGAGCTACGAGCAGTACTTC. It translates to CASRTGGLTSGSYEQYF.

The genes are TRBV6-5 and TRBJ2-2; 9 nucleotides agree with TRBD1. In germline, CDR1 is MNHEY, CDR2 SVGAGI. The CDR3 length is 16 residues. Losses at the gene ends were 4 bases for V and 2 bases for J; bases not matched to a gene: 5. CDR3 amino acids: CASSLGQGLNTGELFF. The CDR3 DNA reads TGTGCCAGCAGTTTGGGACAGGGTTTAAACACCGGGGAGCTGTTTTTT.

This chain connects TRBV10-3 to TRBJ1-1; 7 bases are shared with TRBD1. Germline trimming cut 7 bases from V and 7 bases from J; bases unmatched to any gene: 9. The germline V gene has CDR1 ENHRY and CDR2 SYGVKD. The CDR3 spans 13 residues. CDR3 DNA: TGTGCCATCAAAGAGGGGGCAGGGGGTGAAGCTTTCTTT. Its protein is CAIKEGAGGEAFF.

The rearrangement joins TRBV7-9 to TRBJ2-1; 8 bases are shared with TRBD2. Germline-derived CDR1 and CDR2 are SEHNR and FQNEAQ (reference sequence). The CDR3 has 16 residues. V lost 1 base and J lost 3; bases outside the gene matches: 5. The CDR3: CASSLGGLADYNEQFF. The CDR3 DNA reads TGTGCCAGCAGCTTAGGAGGACTAGCTGACTACAATGAGCAGTTCTTC.

This clone was counted between two and nine times. This rearrangement joins TRBV10-3 to TRBJ1-1; D is ambiguous. In germline, CDR1 is ENHRY, CDR2 SYGVKD. The V gene lost 3 bases and the J gene lost 1 base, with 9 bases spanning the gap. This CDR3 region has 14 residues. CDR3 protein: CAISERRGNTEAFF. The CDR3 DNA reads TGTGCCATCAGTGAAAGGCGAGGGAACACTGAAGCTTTCTTT.

The chain employs TRBV28 and TRBJ2-7; D gene ambiguous. Germline-derived CDR1 and CDR2 are MDHEN and SYDVKM. The CDR3 contains 13 residues. V was shortened by 4 bases and J by 1 base, with 8 bases between the two germline ends. The CDR3 spells CASSWSGSYEQYF. Written as DNA, the CDR3 is TGTGCCAGCAGTTGGTCGGGTTCCTACGAGCAGTACTTC.

DNA for the CDR3: TGTGCCAGCAGCGCTGGGGCCTTTAGCAATCAGCCCCAGCATTTT. Translation gives CASSAGAFSNQPQHF. V usage is TRBV9 and J usage is TRBJ1-5; D perhaps matches TRBD1 (5 bases). V gave up 3 bases and J gave up 0 bases, with 10 bases separating them. This CDR3 has 15 amino acids. The germline V gene encodes CDR1 SGDLS and CDR2 YYNGEE.

The chain employs TRBV7-8 and TRBJ2-1; TRBD2 agrees at 11 bases. V gave up 1 base and J gave up 0 bases; unmatched junction bases: 11. This CDR3 spans 20 amino acids. The germline gives CDR1 SGHVS, CDR2 FQNEAQ. CDR3 in DNA: TGTGCCAGCAGCTTAGTAAAACTAGCGGGGGCAAATAGCTCCTACAATGAGCAGTTCTTC. This sequence encodes CASSLVKLAGANSSYNEQFF.

The genes are TRBV6-4 and TRBJ1-5; D is possibly TRBD1 (5 bases). Germline V lookup: CDR1 MRHNA, CDR2 SNTAGT. V shed 10 bases and J shed 5 bases, with 24 bases lying between them. This CDR3 spans 16 amino acids. DNA for the CDR3: TGTGCCATCGGGGGAACCCATAACCCGGATCATCAGCCCCAGCATTTT. It is translated as CAIGGTHNPDHQPQHF.

This clone was counted between two and nine times. The V call is TRBV2, the J call TRBJ2-1; 8 nucleotides agree with TRBD2. The CDR3 covers 11 residues. V lost 8 bases to trimming and J lost 12 bases; unmatched junction nucleotides: 6. Germline-derived CDR1 and CDR2 are SNHLY and FYNNEI. CDR3 bases: TGTGCCAGCGGCGCCGGGGGGGTGCAGTTCTTC. Its translation is CASGAGGVQFF. Using reference TRBV2 and TRBJ2-1 for the parts outside the CDR3, the full variable domain is EPEVTQTPSHQVTQMGQEVILRCVPISNHLYFYWYRQILGQKVEFLVSFYNNEISEKSEIFDDQFSVERPDGSNFTLKIRSTKLEDSAMYFCASGAGGVQFFGPGTRLTVL.

This clone was recorded a few times. This sequence joins TRBV7-9 and TRBJ1-5, with TRBD1 matching 8 bases. V trimming: 3 bases; J trimming: 3 bases; junction bases outside the gene matches: 4. Germline V CDR1 and CDR2: SEHNR, FQNEAQ (reference sequence). There are 15 residues in the CDR3. The DNA for the CDR3 is TGTGCCAGCAGCTTCGGGACAGGCGACAATCAGCCCCAGCATTTT. This encodes CASSFGTGDNQPQHF.

This clone was detected once. The gene calls are TRBV11-2 and TRBJ2-3; maybe TRBD1 (5 bases). The CDR3 totals 13 residues. The germline V and J ends were trimmed by 3 bases and 4 bases, with 8 bases remaining between them. CDR1 and CDR2 from the germline V gene are SGHAT and FQNNGV. The CDR3: CASSFDSPDTQYF. The CDR3 DNA is TGTGCCAGCAGCTTTGACAGCCCAGATACGCAGTATTTT.

The gene calls are TRBV7-2 and TRBJ2-2; weak D call: TRBD2 (5 bases). The CDR3 is 13 residues long. The germline V gene has CDR1 SGHTA and CDR2 FQGNSA. V lost 4 bases, J lost 6 bases, and 9 bases lay in between. DNA of the CDR3: TGTGCCAGCAGCTGGGTAGCGCCCGGGGAGCTGTTTTTT. It translates to CASSWVAPGELFF.